This T cell receptor beta chain is drawn from a study of control samples from healthy donors and cancer patients. Data came from immunoSEQ multiplex PCR; TCRdb stores just in-frame clones and leaves some out. The table has around 95,000 clones, approximately 80% seen once. Germline loops: CDR1 SGHAT, CDR2 FQNNGV. J lost 7 bases, V lost 4 bases, and 4 bases had no gene match. This CDR3 is built from 13 residues. The TCR originated in a man aged 25-45 years in good health. Sequenced input: blood. This sequence joins TRBV11-2 and TRBJ1-2; TRBD1 matches at 9 bases. The CDR3 spells CASSSQGAVGYTF. In DNA, the CDR3 is TGTGCCAGCAGCTCACAGGGGGCGGTTGGCTACACCTTC.